Following are 16 T cell receptor beta chains from one sample sequenced in a study of cytomegalovirus exposure and HLA in healthy donors. Researchers ran the PCR with 60 Vbeta and 13 Jbeta primers. The method was immunoSEQ multiplex PCR; TCRdb's version includes in-frame clones alone and lacks a portion of them. The table counts around 84,000 clones; approximately 4.3% lies in the top ten. Sequenced: PBMCs. The receptors stem from a man aged 25 to 40 in good health and CMV-seronegative.

This chain uses TRBV29-1 with TRBJ2-1, with a tentative D call TRBD2 (6 bases). Germline lookup yields CDR1 SQVTM and CDR2 ANQGSEA. V lost 7 bases, J lost 4 bases, and 17 bases lay in between. This CDR3 has 14 amino acids. CDR3 region: CSAGSGTSYNEQFF. CDR3 DNA sequence: TGCAGCGCTGGTTCGGGGACTTCTTACAATGAGCAGTTCTTC.

The rearrangement joins TRBV4-1 to TRBJ1-2; D uncertain. The germline gives CDR1 MGHRA, CDR2 YSYEKL. V was trimmed by 0 bases and J by 5 bases, leaving 10 bases between them. The CDR3 runs 14 residues. This chain's CDR3 is CASSQDPADYGYTF. CDR3 DNA sequence: TGCGCCAGCAGCCAAGATCCGGCGGATTATGGCTACACCTTC.

The J gene is TRBJ2-7, the V gene TRBV11-2, with 11 positions matching TRBD1. The junction had 2 bases not matched to a gene; V was cut back by 3 bases and J by 1 base. The CDR3 loop spans 15 amino acids. The germline V gene encodes CDR1 SGHAT and CDR2 FQNNGV. Here the CDR3 DNA reads TGTGCCAGCAGCTTTGGGACAGGGGGATCCTACGAGCAGTACTTC. Translation gives CASSFGTGGSYEQYF.

The V call is TRBV4-1, the J call TRBJ2-4, with D possibly being TRBD2 (5 bases). With 0 bases removed from V and 8 bases from J, the gap between germline ends came to 11 bases. The CDR3 is 14 amino acids. Germline CDR1 reads MGHRA; CDR2 reads YSYEKL. This CDR3 reads CASSQDAGVDIQYF. The CDR3 coding sequence is TGCGCCAGCAGCCAAGATGCGGGTGTGGACATTCAGTACTTC.

This chain connects TRBV10-2 to TRBJ2-1; TRBD2 might be the D (5 bases). With 8 bases removed from V and 2 bases from J, the gap between germline ends came to 10 bases. This CDR3 contains 13 residues. Germline values: CDR1 WSHSY, CDR2 SAAADI. CDR3 in amino acids: CASRASPYNEQFF. The CDR3 nucleotides are TGCGCCAGCCGGGCTAGCCCCTACAATGAGCAGTTCTTC.

Its frequency marks this clone as medium-sized (0.01 to 0.1%). The chain recombines TRBV4-3 with TRBJ2-1; 7 bases fit TRBD2. The CDR3 length is 16 residues. Germline CDR1 LGHNA, CDR2 YSLEER. V was pared by 0 bases and J by 2 bases, with 4 bases of the junction left unmatched. CDR3 in amino acids: CASSQDVGGPYNEQFF. The CDR3 region has the DNA TGCGCCAGCAGCCAAGATGTGGGAGGGCCCTACAATGAGCAGTTCTTC.

The rearrangement links TRBV6-1 to TRBJ2-1, with a possible D match to TRBD1 (6 bases). The CDR3 is 15 residues long. Germline V gene sequence: CDR1 MNHNS, CDR2 SASEGT. V was trimmed by 6 bases and J by 8 bases, leaving 20 bases between them. CDR3 bases: TGTGCCAGCAGGCCCCATTACCGGGACAACCATGAGCAGTTCTTC. This encodes CASRPHYRDNHEQFF.

The chain joins TRBV30 to TRBJ1-1; 7 nucleotides align to TRBD1. The V segment lost 5 bases and the J segment 2 bases; nucleotides outside the gene matches: 5. The germline V gene has CDR1 GTSNPN and CDR2 SVGIG (reference sequence). CDR3 length: 13 residues. CDR3 DNA sequence: TGTGCCTGGGTTGACAGGGTAAACACTGAAGCTTTCTTT. Translating it yields CAWVDRVNTEAFF.

This rearrangement joins TRBV12-5 to TRBJ1-2; 7 nucleotides line up with TRBD1. The V segment lost 1 base and the J segment 7 bases; nucleotides outside the gene matches: 12. Germline lookup yields CDR1 LGHNT and CDR2 FRNRAP. The CDR3 loop spans 16 amino acids. The CDR3 spells CASGLATGAIKGGYTF. DNA for the CDR3: TGTGCTAGTGGTTTGGCCACAGGGGCAATCAAGGGTGGCTACACCTTC.

V and J are TRBV11-2 and TRBJ1-4; D is ambiguous. V lost 3 bases to trimming and J lost 0 bases, with 17 bases between them. The CDR3 has 18 amino acids. The germline CDR1 and CDR2 sequences are SGHAT and FQNNGV. DNA for the CDR3: TGTGCCAGCAGCTTGAGGGTCGGGGTACTTGCAACTAATGAAAAACTGTTTTTT. It translates to CASSLRVGVLATNEKLFF.

The rearrangement uses TRBV7-2 and TRBJ2-1; tentative D call: TRBD2 (5 bases). Germline loops: CDR1 SGHTA, CDR2 FQGNSA. CDR3 length equals 13 residues. V was clipped by 5 bases and J by 6 bases, with 11 bases between them. The CDR3 loop reads CASSLRGGNEQFF. The CDR3 nucleotides are TGTGCCAGCAGCCTAAGAGGAGGCAATGAGCAGTTCTTC.

The V and J genes are TRBV29-1 and TRBJ2-7, with D possibly being TRBD2 (7 bases). The germline V gene has CDR1 SQVTM and CDR2 ANQGSEA. The CDR3 has 14 amino acids. Trimming stripped 6 bases from V and 2 bases from J, with 17 bases between. In DNA, the CDR3 is TGCAGCGTCCTCGTAGGGGGGGAGACCTACGAGCAGTACTTC. Amino acid sequence: CSVLVGGETYEQYF.

The chain uses TRBV21-1 and TRBJ2-1; the D segment call TRBD1 is taken from the table without a DNA check. TRBV21-1 is a recognized pseudogene. The CDR3 is made up of 17 amino acids. CDR3 sequence reads: CASSRLGCRVPCNEQFF. CDR3 in DNA: TGTGCCAGCAGCCGTTTGGGGTGCAGGGTCCCTTGTAATGAGCAGTTCTTC.

The V call is TRBV7-9, the J call TRBJ2-2; TRBD2 aligns across 7 bases. Germline loops: CDR1 SEHNR, CDR2 FQNEAQ (reference sequence). The CDR3 sequence is 15 residues long. J was trimmed by 3 bases and V by 0 bases; bases with no gene match: 1. The CDR3 reads CASSLAGGHTGELFF. CDR3 coding DNA: TGTGCCAGCAGCTTAGCGGGAGGGCACACCGGGGAGCTGTTTTTT.

The CDR3 sequence is CASSARGQYYEQYF. CDR3 in DNA: TGTGCCAGCAGCGCCAGGGGCCAGTACTACGAGCAGTACTTC. The chain carries TRBV14 and TRBJ2-7, with D perhaps matching TRBD1 (6 bases). This CDR3 comprises 14 residues. The V end lost 5 bases, the J end lost 3 bases, and 14 bases lay between the germline ends. Germline V gives CDR1 SGHDN, CDR2 FVKESK. The variable domain in full, with the rest retrieved from reference TRBV14 and TRBJ2-7, is EAGVTQFPSHSVIEKGQTVTLRCDPISGHDNLYWYRRVMGKEIKFLLHFVKESKQDESGMPNNRFLAERTGGTYSTLKVQPAELEDSGVYFCASSARGQYYEQYFGPGTRLTVT.

The genes are TRBV7-9 and TRBJ1-1; a possible D gene is TRBD1 (6 bases). The CDR3 is 14 amino acids. Germline CDR1 SEHNR, CDR2 FQNEAQ (reference sequence). V shed 3 bases and J shed 0 bases, with 8 bases lying between them. The CDR3 loop reads CASSFTGLNTEAFF. As DNA, the CDR3 is TGTGCCAGCAGCTTCACAGGGTTGAACACTGAAGCTTTCTTT.